The source of this TCR beta chain is a study of patients and donors after allogeneic stem cell transplantation. This clonotype occurred a few times. MiXCR was run by TCRdb on the RT-PCR reads, yielding one entry per CDR3 protein. The table includes approximately 140,000 distinct CDR3 sequences, roughly two fifths detected once. Germline V CDR1 and CDR2: SGHTA, FQGNSA. This CDR3 has 13 amino acids. The V and J ends lost 1 base and 6 bases respectively, with 6 bases between them. The clonotype was recovered from a human donor who was either an allogeneic HSCT recipient or a stem cell or donor lymphocyte infusion donor (not recorded which). It is not recorded whose cells these are; they may come from a transplant donor. The chain links TRBV7-2 to TRBJ2-2; D call uncertain. The sequenced sample was blood, either unsorted or a sorted T cell fraction (not recorded which). This CDR3 is CASSLVVSGELFF. The CDR3 DNA reads as TGTGCCAGCAGCTTAGTGGTCTCCGGGGAGCTGTTTTTT.